The following is a T cell receptor beta chain sequence with its context. Its recognized antigen is unknown. Per-base qualities were not stored, and no clone one base away is much larger. The entry originates in a study of blood T cells in healthy people across ages (dated by TCRdb to about 2015). As for the study more broadly: In model experiments, template switching captured roughly one uniquely barcoded TCR beta cDNA molecule for every two T cells. The study measured age-related changes in TCR beta repertoire diversity using deep sequencing normalized with unique cDNA molecular identifiers. Donors were grouped into four age groups: young (average 16 years), middle-aged (under 40), aged (roughly 62) and long-lived (just over 80). Using the same blood draw, the study looked at two additional independent replicas of 1 million unique cDNA reads for two donors, one aged 18 to 30 and the other aged 80 or older. What the research found in general, with its limitations: Observed TCR beta diversity per million T cells fell roughly linearly with age, and a significant reduction was already apparent by age around 44. Because donor CMV infection status was unknown, age-related changes in expanded clonotypes were potentially confounded. Since profiling was done on bulk unsorted PBMCs, naive and antigen-experienced compartments could not be conclusively compared. Total diversity estimates from one million sequenced T cells were considered lower bounds and underestimates. The percentage of naive T cells measured by flow cytometry correlated strongly with observed TCR beta diversity. Compared with the aged group, the long-lived group had more naive CD4+ T cells, fewer expanded clones and increased TCR diversity, suggesting age selection.

The method was 5' RACE. The reads were generated on an Illumina HiSeq 2500. A second PCR of roughly 6 to 11 cycles was run with a J-beta primer mix and a sample-barcoded 5' primer. Each TCR beta cDNA molecule received a unique molecular identifier from a template-switch 5' adaptor carrying 12 random nucleotides. At least 3 million CDR3-containing paired-end reads were obtained from each sample. First-strand cDNA was synthesized from all RNA with the Mint cDNA synthesis kit, primed by a TRBC-specific oligonucleotide. Following uracil-DNA glycosylase treatment, a first 18-cycle PCR with universal primers M1SS and BC2_uni_R was performed on all cDNA. In the source study's methods: Each sample was normalized by randomly selecting 1 million high-quality reads, each carrying a distinct molecular identifier. Instead of being binned into consensus sequences, reads with shared molecular identifiers were discarded. MiTCR, run with a Q25 quality threshold and the strictest error-elimination algorithm, handled CDR3 identification, clonotype clustering and error correction. A nonparametric unseen species model with Euler transformation was used to estimate a lower bound on total TCR beta diversity. TCRdb's own reprocessing of the public reads used fastp at Q25 and MiXCR and kept productive beta chains. Here each entry gathers all rows of one CDR3 protein and keeps the most common genes and DNA. It is TCRdb's table, rather than the study itself, that gives the V and J calls and clone size. This sample comprises roughly 800,000 distinct CDR3 sequences, around a quarter of them detected only once. The ten largest account for less than 3.5% of the sample.

From a lookup of the germline V gene, CDR1 and CDR2 are SGHDT and YYEEEE. Including the terminal cysteine and phenylalanine, the CDR3 comprises 11 residues. Of the read, only the CDR3 DNA is kept; its 33 bases are in frame from base 1. Trimming costs V 4 bases and J 4 bases, and their ends lie 5 bases apart. Systemically healthy Caucasian individuals from Russia, 39 in total and aged 6 to 90 years, were included as donors. Ten milliliters of peripheral blood were drawn from each donor into EDTA-treated Vacutainer tubes. Ficoll-Paque density-gradient centrifugation was used to isolate PBMCs, with at least 7 million per sample. Total RNA was extracted from PBMCs with Trizol reagent, with at least 6 micrograms obtained per sample. For every donor, flow cytometry on a PBMC aliquot measured the percentage of naive CD45RAhigh/CD27high T cells. This same sample was also part of a study on T cells of mothers and their children. The second study, in turn, reports: The donors were nine systemically healthy Caucasian individuals, made up of three mothers and their six children. cDNA synthesis consumed the entire amount of extracted RNA, loaded at 1.5 ug RNA in each 15 ul reaction. In the second PCR, the M1S primer added sample barcodes and 2-4 random nucleotides. Over 9 million TCR beta CDR3 reads came from each mother, compared with millions of reads from each child. Thymic selection similarly shapes TCR recombination output in related and unrelated pairs, with minor effect from inherited differences. Normalized repertoire overlap was always found to be slightly, but never significantly, higher in related mother-child pairs than in unrelated mother-child pairs. Persistent microchimeric T cell clones were not detected, at a sensitivity of about 99 clones per million clonotypes. The study used deep NGS to compare TCR beta repertoires of mothers and children, seeking features distinguishing related mother-child pairs from unrelated individuals. Mothers averaged around 40 +/- 4 years of age and children averaged about 10 +/- 4 years. Libraries were sequenced on Illumina HiSeq 2000 with 100+100 nt paired-end reads after adapter ligation with NEBNext reagents. Mother and child libraries were prepared a month apart and sequenced in separate runs to prevent cross-contamination. Each donor had between roughly 450,000 and 2,100,000 distinct TCR beta clonotypes identified. Naive TCR beta clonotypes were estimated from low-frequency clonotypes matched to each donor's FACS-determined naive share, without sorting.

Input material: blood. Recombination linked TRBV5-6 to TRBJ2-5, with the D gene too uncertain to name. The sequence derives from a boy younger than 18 in good health. CDR3 region: CASSNAETQYF. The nucleotide sequence reads as follows: TGTGCCAGCAGCAACGCAGAGACCCAGTACTTC.